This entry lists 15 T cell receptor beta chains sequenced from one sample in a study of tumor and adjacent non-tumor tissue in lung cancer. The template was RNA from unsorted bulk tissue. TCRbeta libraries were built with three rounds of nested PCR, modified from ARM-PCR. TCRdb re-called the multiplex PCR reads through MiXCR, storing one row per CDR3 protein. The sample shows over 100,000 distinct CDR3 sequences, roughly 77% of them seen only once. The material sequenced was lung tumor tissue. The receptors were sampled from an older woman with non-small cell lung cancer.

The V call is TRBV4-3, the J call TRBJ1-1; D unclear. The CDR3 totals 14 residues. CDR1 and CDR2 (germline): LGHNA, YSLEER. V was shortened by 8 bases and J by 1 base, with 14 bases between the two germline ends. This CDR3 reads CASYQGGRNTEAFF. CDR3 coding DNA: TGCGCCAGCTACCAAGGTGGAAGGAACACTGAAGCTTTCTTT.

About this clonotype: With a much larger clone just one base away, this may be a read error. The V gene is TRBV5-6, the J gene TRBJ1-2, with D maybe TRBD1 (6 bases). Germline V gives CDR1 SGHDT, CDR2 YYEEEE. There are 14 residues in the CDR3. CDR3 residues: CASRIRGRDYCYTF. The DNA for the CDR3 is TGTGCCAGCAGGATACGGGGGCGAGACTATTGCTACACCTTC.

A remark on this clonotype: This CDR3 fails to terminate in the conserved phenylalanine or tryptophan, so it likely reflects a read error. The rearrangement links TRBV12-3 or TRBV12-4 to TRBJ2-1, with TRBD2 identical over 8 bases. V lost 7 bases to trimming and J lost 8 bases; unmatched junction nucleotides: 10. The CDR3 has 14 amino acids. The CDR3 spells CASKETGGSDEQFI. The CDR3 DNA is TGTGCCAGCAAGGAGACGGGAGGGTCGGATGAGCAGTTCATC.

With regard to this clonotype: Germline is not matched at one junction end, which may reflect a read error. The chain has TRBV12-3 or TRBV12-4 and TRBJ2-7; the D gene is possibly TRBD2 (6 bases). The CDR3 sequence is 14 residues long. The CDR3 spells CASCWRGTFNEQYF. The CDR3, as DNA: TGTGCCAGCTGTTGGCGTGGGACTTTCAACGAACAGTACTTC.

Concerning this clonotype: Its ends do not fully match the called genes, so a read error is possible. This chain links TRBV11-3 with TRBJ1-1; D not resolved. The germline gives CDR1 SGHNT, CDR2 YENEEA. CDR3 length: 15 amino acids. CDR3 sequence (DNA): TGTGCCAGCAGCTTAGGTTCGGGGAGAGGCATTGAAGCTTTATTT. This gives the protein CASSLGSGRGIEALF.

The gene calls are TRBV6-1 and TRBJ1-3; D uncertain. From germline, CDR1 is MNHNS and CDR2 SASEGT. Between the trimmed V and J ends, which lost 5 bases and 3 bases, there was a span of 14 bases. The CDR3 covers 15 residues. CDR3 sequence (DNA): TGTGCCAGCAGTCGCCGACCAACTAGTGGAAACACCATATATTTT. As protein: CASSRRPTSGNTIYF.

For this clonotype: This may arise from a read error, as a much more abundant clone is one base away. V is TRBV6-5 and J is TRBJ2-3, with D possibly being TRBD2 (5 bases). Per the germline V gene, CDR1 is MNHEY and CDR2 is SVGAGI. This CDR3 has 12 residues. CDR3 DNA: TGTGCCAGCAGTTACGAACGGGGTACGCACTATTTT. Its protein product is CASSYERGTHYF.

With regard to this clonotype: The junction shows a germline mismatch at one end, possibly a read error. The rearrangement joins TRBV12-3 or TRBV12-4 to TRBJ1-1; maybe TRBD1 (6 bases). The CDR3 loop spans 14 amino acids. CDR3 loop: CASSLGGLNIEAFF. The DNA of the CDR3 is TGTGCCAGCAGTTTGGGGGGCTTGAACATTGAAGCTTTCTTT.

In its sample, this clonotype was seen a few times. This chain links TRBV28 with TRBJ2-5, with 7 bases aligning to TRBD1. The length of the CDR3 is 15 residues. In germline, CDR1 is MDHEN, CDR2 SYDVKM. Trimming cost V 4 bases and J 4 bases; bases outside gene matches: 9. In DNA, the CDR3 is TGTGCCAGCAGTTCGGGACAGACCCTTGGAGAGACCCAGTACTTC. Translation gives CASSSGQTLGETQYF.

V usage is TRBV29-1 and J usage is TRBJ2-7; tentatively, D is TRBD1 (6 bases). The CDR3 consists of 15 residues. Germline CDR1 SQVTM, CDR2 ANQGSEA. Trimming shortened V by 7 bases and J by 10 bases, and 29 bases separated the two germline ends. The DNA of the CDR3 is TGCAGCGCCGGACACCCGAAGGGGGTCTCCTATGATCAGTACTTC. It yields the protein CSAGHPKGVSYDQYF.

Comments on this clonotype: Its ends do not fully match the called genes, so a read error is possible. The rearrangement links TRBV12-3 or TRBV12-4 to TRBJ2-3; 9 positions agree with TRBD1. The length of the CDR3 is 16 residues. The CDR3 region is CAGSSTRTGAADTQYF. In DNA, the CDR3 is TGTGCCGGCAGTTCAACCAGGACAGGGGCGGCAGATACGCAGTATTTT.

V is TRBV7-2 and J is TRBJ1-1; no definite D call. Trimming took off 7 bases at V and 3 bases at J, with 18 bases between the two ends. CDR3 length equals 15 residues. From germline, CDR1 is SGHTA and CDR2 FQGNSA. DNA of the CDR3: TGTGCCAGCACCCTGGGGTGGGAGTTGGACACTGAAGCTTTCTTT. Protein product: CASTLGWELDTEAFF.

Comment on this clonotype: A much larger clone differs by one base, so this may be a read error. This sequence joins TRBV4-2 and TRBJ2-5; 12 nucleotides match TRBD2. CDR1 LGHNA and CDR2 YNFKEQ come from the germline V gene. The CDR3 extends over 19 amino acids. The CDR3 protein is CASSQGAASGGAFQGTQYF. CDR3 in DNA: TGTGCCAGCAGCCAAGGTGCGGCTAGCGGGGGGGCATTTCAAGGGACCCAGTACTTC.

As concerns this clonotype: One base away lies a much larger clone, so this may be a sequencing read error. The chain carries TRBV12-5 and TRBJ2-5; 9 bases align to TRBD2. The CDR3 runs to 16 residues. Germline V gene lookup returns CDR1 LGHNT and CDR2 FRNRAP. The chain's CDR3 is CVSGSWLAGGQETQYF. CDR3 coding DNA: TGTGTTAGTGGTTCATGGCTGGCGGGAGGGCAAGAGACCCAGTACTTC.

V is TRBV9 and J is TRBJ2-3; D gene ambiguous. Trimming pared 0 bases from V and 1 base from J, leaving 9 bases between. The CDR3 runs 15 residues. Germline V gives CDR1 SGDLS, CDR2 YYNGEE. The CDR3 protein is CASSVEPGRTDTQYF. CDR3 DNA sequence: TGTGCCAGCAGCGTAGAACCTGGGCGCACAGATACGCAGTATTTT.